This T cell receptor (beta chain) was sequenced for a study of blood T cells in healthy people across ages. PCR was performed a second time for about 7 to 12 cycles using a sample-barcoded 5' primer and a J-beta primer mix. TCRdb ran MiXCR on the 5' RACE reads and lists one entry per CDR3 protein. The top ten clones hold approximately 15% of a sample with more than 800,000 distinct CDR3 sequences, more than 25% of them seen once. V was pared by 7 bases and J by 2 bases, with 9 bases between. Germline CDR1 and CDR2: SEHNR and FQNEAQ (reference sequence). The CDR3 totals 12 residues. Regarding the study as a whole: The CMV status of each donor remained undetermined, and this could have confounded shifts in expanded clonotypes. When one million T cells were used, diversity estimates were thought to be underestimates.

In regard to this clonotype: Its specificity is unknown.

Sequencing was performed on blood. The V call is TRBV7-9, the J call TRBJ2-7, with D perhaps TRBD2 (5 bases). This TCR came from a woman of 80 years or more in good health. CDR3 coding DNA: TGTGCCAGCACGGGGTTGACCTACGAGCAGTACTTC. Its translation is CASTGLTYEQYF. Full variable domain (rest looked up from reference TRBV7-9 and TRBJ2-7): DTGVSQNPRHKITKRGQNVTFRCDPISEHNRLYWYRQTLGQGPEFLTYFQNEAQLEKSRLLSDRFSAERPKGSFSTLEIQRTEQGDSAMYLCASTGLTYEQYFGPGTRLTVT.